This T cell receptor (beta chain) was captured by sequencing in a study of T cells in Graves' hyperthyroidism and ophthalmopathy (dated 2019 in TCRdb). Broadly, across the study: To identify TCR V-J signatures that set the groups apart, the researchers used a discovery cohort of 100 patients, made up of 40 to 45 with Graves' ophthalmopathy and some 56 with stable Graves' hyperthyroidism. Prospective prediction of ophthalmopathy was tested in an independent validation cohort consisting of 18 to 20 hyperthyroidism patients and more than 15 patients who later progressed to ophthalmopathy. The approximately 95 discovery patients were divided at random into training and test sets in a 7:3 ratio. In several Graves' hyperthyroidism patients, the study also compared T-cell repertoires from thyroid tissue with T-cell repertoires from blood. After sampling, hyperthyroidism patients received methimazole starting at 30 mg daily, and ophthalmopathy patients received high-dose intravenous methylprednisolone. The paper reports TCR Vbeta CDR3 sequencing of some 140 peripheral blood samples: 40 or so ophthalmopathy, under 80 hyperthyroidism and 17 progressor patients. Results the study describes overall, beyond this receptor: Most expanded thyroid clonotypes (frequency above 0.001) were also found in blood, which suggests that blood repertoires may mirror thyroid immune responses. A 13 V-J signature model separated ophthalmopathy from stable hyperthyroidism, with about 88% sensitivity and roughly 81% specificity in cross-validation and 80%/75% in testing. No statistical method was used to fix the sample size in advance, and group allocation was not hidden from the investigators. In validation, the model predicted progression to ophthalmopathy a median of about 6.5 months before onset, with about 70% sensitivity and 72.22% specificity.

This clonotype was seen at least ten times. Its antigen is still unknown. The record has no base qualities; no much larger clone is one base away. The TCR beta CDR3 regions were amplified from RNA transcripts. For the first round of RT-PCR on the TCR CDR3, the HTBI primer set was used together with the Qiagen OneStep RT-PCR kit. A second multiplex PCR round built the libraries, followed by size selection and purification. Sequencing of the libraries was done on an Illumina HiSeq2000 using paired-end 100 bp reads. The source study handled its data this way. SOAPnuke was used to process the raw data, throwing out any read that contained adapters or uncalled bases, had a mean Phred below 15, or lacked an exact constant-primer or identifier match. High-quality paired reads were merged using COPE v1.2.5, and each unique nucleotide sequence was defined as a clonotype. MiTCR v1.1 was used to align the clonotypes against IMGT TRBV, TRBD and TRBJ reference segments. Only V-J combinations with frequency above 0.0001, covering about 99% of repertoires, were analysed. A TCS score was defined as the ratio of F50 (clonal expansion) to E x V (chaos), with BLOSUM62-based TCRdist applied between CDR3 peptides within each V-J. Welch's t-statistics and random forest reduced roughly 500 V-J features to roughly 13, which were used in a naive Bayes classifier (R e1071). Thyroid-blood repertoire similarity was quantified with the Morisita-Horn index. Using fastp at Q25 and MiXCR, TCRdb reprocessed the public reads and kept productive beta chains. Rows with a matching CDR3 protein are joined into one entry that keeps the most common DNA and genes. These V and J calls rely on TCRdb rather than the paper's analysis. The sample records roughly 570,000 distinct CDR3 sequences, 35% to 55% of which are singletons. The ten largest clones represent approximately 7.5% of the sample.

Stable Graves' hyperthyroidism was defined as the absence of progression to ophthalmopathy over 18 months of follow-up. Hyperthyroidism patients were newly diagnosed, had a disease duration of under 2 months, and were aged 18 to 65 years. Exclusion was applied to patients with uncontrolled infections, other autoimmune diseases, pregnancy or lactation. Diagnoses were established on the basis of clinical symptoms, serum thyroxine and TRAb, thyroid ultrasound, and orbital computed tomography. Trizol reagent was used to extract total RNA, and RNA quality was then checked on an Agilent 2100 Bioanalyzer. The CDR3 numbers 12 residues from cysteine through phenylalanine. Just CDR3 DNA is preserved here, 36 bases in frame from base 1. Trimming removed 5 bases from V and 7 bases from J; the gene matches leave 4 bases unexplained. The germline V gene gives CDR1 as SQVTM and CDR2 as ANQGSEA.

The source is a woman between 18 and 30 years old with Graves' hyperthyroidism. This chain is built from TRBV29-1 and TRBJ1-4; 7 bases in between match TRBD1. Sequencing was done on a sample of peripheral blood or thyroid tissue (not recorded which). In nucleotides, the sequence is TGCAGCGTTAGGGCAGGGGGTGAAAAACTGTTTTTT. Translated, it reads CSVRAGGEKLFF.